Below are 24 T cell receptor beta chains sequenced from a single sample in a study of blood T cell repertoires in COVID-19. Clones were sequenced by immunoSEQ multiplex PCR, and TCRdb holds only the in-frame ones, with some missing. The table includes some 20,000 clones, about 89% detected once. Material for sequencing was peripheral blood. These TCRs come from a woman in her sixties with active COVID-19.

The chain recombines TRBV7-9 with TRBJ2-1; 13 bases agree with TRBD2. Trimming at V came to 4 bases and at J to 7 bases, leaving 1 base not matched to a gene. The CDR3 spans 14 residues. The germline V gene has CDR1 SEHNR and CDR2 FQNEAQ (reference sequence). DNA of the CDR3: TGTGCCAGCAGCTGGACTAGCGGGGGTAATGAGCAGTTCTTC. Its protein is CASSWTSGGNEQFF.

Notes on this clone: At one of its ends the junction is not consistent with the germline gene, which may arise from a read error. This rearrangement joins TRBV7-7 to TRBJ2-3; TRBD2 aligns across 11 bases. The CDR3 is 15 residues long. Per the germline V gene, CDR1 is SSHAT and CDR2 is FNYEAQ (reference sequence). CDR3 bases: TGTGCTAGCAGCTCACTAGCGGGGGGCACAGATACGCAGTATTTT. It translates to CASSSLAGGTDTQYF.

CDR3 loop: CASSAGQGNNEQFF. Written as DNA, the CDR3 is TGTGCCAGCAGTGCGGGACAGGGAAACAATGAGCAGTTCTTC. The rearrangement uses TRBV6-4 and TRBJ2-1; 9 bases fit TRBD1. Germline CDR1 MRHNA, CDR2 SNTAGT. J lost 5 bases, V lost 4 bases, and 3 bases had no gene match. CDR3 length equals 14 residues.

The gene calls are TRBV6-6 and TRBJ2-5; TRBD1 matches at 7 bases. The germline V gene encodes CDR1 MNHNY and CDR2 SVGAGI (reference sequence). Unmatched junction bases numbered 5, after V lost 11 bases and J lost 2 bases. The CDR3 has 12 amino acids. The CDR3 loop is CAGRTGQETQYF. The CDR3 region has the DNA TGTGCCGGTCGGACAGGTCAAGAGACCCAGTACTTC.

The V call is TRBV18, the J call TRBJ1-2; D uncertain. CDR1 and CDR2 (germline): KGHSH, LQKENI. This CDR3 comprises 12 residues. The V and J ends lost 2 bases and 4 bases respectively, with 5 bases between them. CDR3 DNA sequence: TGTGCCAGCTCACCAGGAGCCTATGGCTACACCTTC. Its translation: CASSPGAYGYTF.

The genes are TRBV19 and TRBJ1-2, with TRBD1 matching 7 bases. The V gene end was trimmed by 6 bases and the J gene end by 6 bases; junction bases not matched to a gene: 4. CDR1 LNHDA and CDR2 SQIVND come from the germline V gene (reference sequence). The CDR3 runs 12 residues. The CDR3 region is CASSRGTDGYTF. CDR3 sequence (DNA): TGTGCCAGTAGCCGGGGGACAGATGGCTACACCTTC.

The gene calls are TRBV6-6 and TRBJ1-2, with 8 bases matching TRBD1. V lost 5 bases, J lost 8 bases, and 13 bases stayed unmatched. The CDR3 has 15 amino acids. CDR1 is MNHNY, CDR2 SVGAGI, per germline (reference sequence). This CDR3 reads CASSNRDRLLDGYTF. The CDR3 bases are TGTGCCAGCAGTAACCGGGACAGGCTTTTGGACGGCTACACCTTC.

The chain uses TRBV15 and TRBJ2-1; the match to TRBD1 covers 8 bases. With 3 bases clipped from V and 15 bases from J, the junction kept 7 bases outside the gene matches. The CDR3 is 12 amino acids. The germline CDR1 and CDR2 sequences are LNHNV and YYDKDF (reference sequence). In DNA form, the CDR3 reads TGTGCCACCAGCAGGGATGCAGGGGGCCCGTTCTTC. It codes for CATSRDAGGPFF.

The V and J genes are TRBV27 and TRBJ1-2, with D hard to call. The germline V and J ends were trimmed by 6 bases and 2 bases, with 10 bases remaining between them. The CDR3 is made up of 13 amino acids. Germline loops: CDR1 MNHEY, CDR2 SMNVEV (reference sequence). The CDR3 coding sequence is TGTGCCAGCAGAGACACGGGAAACTATGGCTACACCTTC. Protein product: CASRDTGNYGYTF.

Here the CDR3 reads CASSLRGRAAEAFF. The CDR3 DNA sequence: TGTGCCAGCAGCTTAAGGGGGAGGGCGGCTGAAGCTTTCTTT. The chain links TRBV7-7 to TRBJ1-1; a weak D match, TRBD1 (6 bases). Trimming stripped 2 bases from V and 6 bases from J, with 13 bases between. Looked up from germline, CDR1 is SSHAT and CDR2 is FNYEAQ (reference sequence). The length of the CDR3 is 14 residues.

This clone was counted only a few times. This rearrangement joins TRBV29-1 to TRBJ2-2, with TRBD1 matching over 9 bases. Germline-derived CDR1 and CDR2 are SQVTM and ANQGSEA. V trimming: 5 bases; J trimming: 8 bases; junction bases outside the gene matches: 6. The length of the CDR3 is 13 residues. The CDR3 DNA sequence: TGCAGCGTTACCGGGACAGGGTCTGGGGAGCTGTTTTTT. Its protein is CSVTGTGSGELFF.

The V gene is TRBV5-6, the J gene TRBJ2-7, with D tentatively TRBD2 (5 bases). V lost 2 bases, J lost 3 bases, and 9 bases lay in between. The germline gives CDR1 SGHDT, CDR2 YYEEEE. This CDR3 is built from 13 residues. CDR3 loop: CASSFSGSYEQYF. Here the CDR3 DNA reads TGTGCCAGCAGCTTTTCGGGGAGCTACGAGCAGTACTTC.

For this clone: Other DNA sequences in the sample encode the same CDR3. The chain recombines TRBV5-6 with TRBJ1-4, with 8 bases identical to TRBD1. Trimming removed 4 bases from V and 8 bases from J; junction bases left unmatched: 7. Germline values: CDR1 SGHDT, CDR2 YYEEEE. The CDR3 runs 14 residues. The CDR3 here is CASSQTGEEEKLFF. CDR3 bases: TGTGCCAGCAGCCAGACAGGGGAAGAAGAAAAACTGTTTTTT.

The chain uses TRBV7-8 and TRBJ1-3, with 7 nucleotides matching TRBD1. The CDR3 is made up of 16 amino acids. V trimming: 2 bases; J trimming: 2 bases; junction bases outside the gene matches: 6. CDR1 is SGHVS, CDR2 FQNEAQ, per germline. CDR3 protein: CASSLSQGGTGNTIYF. The CDR3 bases are TGTGCCAGCAGCTTATCGCAGGGGGGAACTGGAAACACCATATATTTT.

The chain couples TRBV6-4 to TRBJ2-3, with D uncertain. Per germline, CDR1 MRHNA and CDR2 SNTAGT. The CDR3 is made up of 14 amino acids. The V and J ends lost 5 bases and 1 base respectively, with 10 bases between them. CDR3 in amino acids: CASSPVAGTDTQYF. Written as DNA, the CDR3 is TGTGCCAGCAGTCCCGTGGCGGGCACAGATACGCAGTATTTT.

This chain uses TRBV5-1 with TRBJ2-7; D possibly corresponds to TRBD2 (5 bases). This CDR3 is built from 15 residues. With 0 bases removed from V and 2 bases from J, the gap between germline ends came to 12 bases. Looked up from germline, CDR1 is SGHRS and CDR2 is YFSETQ. The CDR3 reads CASSLDGNRPYEQYF. The CDR3 DNA sequence: TGCGCCAGCAGCTTGGACGGGAACAGACCCTACGAGCAGTACTTC. Filled out from reference TRBV5-1 and TRBJ2-7, the complete variable domain reads KAGVTQTPRYLIKTRGQQVTLSCSPISGHRSVSWYQQTPGQGLQFLFEYFSETQRNKGNFPGRFSGRQFSNSRSEMNVSTLELGDSALYLCASSLDGNRPYEQYFGPGTRLTVT.

This chain joins TRBV28 and TRBJ2-7, with D tentatively TRBD2 (6 bases). Germline V gene lookup returns CDR1 MDHEN and CDR2 SYDVKM. The CDR3 length is 15 residues. Trimming pared 3 bases from V and 2 bases from J, leaving 14 bases between. The CDR3 loop reads CASSFPGAWAYEQYF. CDR3 DNA sequence: TGTGCCAGCAGTTTTCCGGGAGCCTGGGCCTACGAGCAGTACTTC.

The gene calls are TRBV6-1 and TRBJ2-5; D perhaps matches TRBD1 (5 bases). Trimming stripped 0 bases from V and 3 bases from J, with 8 bases between. There are 14 residues in the CDR3. Germline V gene sequence: CDR1 MNHNS, CDR2 SASEGT. The CDR3 sequence: CASSEAGAKETQYF. In DNA form, the CDR3 reads TGTGCCAGCAGTGAAGCAGGGGCCAAAGAGACCCAGTACTTC.

V usage is TRBV9 and J usage is TRBJ1-2; D unclear. Germline-derived CDR1 and CDR2 are SGDLS and YYNGEE. V was pared by 3 bases and J by 3 bases, with 12 bases between. CDR3 length: 14 amino acids. CDR3 residues: CASSAGDGYYGYTF. As DNA, the CDR3 is TGTGCCAGCAGCGCCGGAGACGGGTACTATGGCTACACCTTC.

The chain recombines TRBV14 with TRBJ1-3, with TRBD1 matching 8 bases. The trim removed 3 bases at V and 15 bases at J, leaving 7 bases unmatched. This CDR3 region has 12 residues. The germline V gene encodes CDR1 SGHDN and CDR2 FVKESK. The CDR3 DNA is TGTGCCAGCAGCCAGGCGGGGACAGGTCAATATTTT. It specifies CASSQAGTGQYF.

J is TRBJ2-5 and V is TRBV19, with 9 positions matching TRBD2. The CDR3 runs 17 residues. V lost 1 base to trimming and J lost 5 bases; unmatched junction nucleotides: 11. Germline values: CDR1 LNHDA, CDR2 SQIVND (reference sequence). In nucleotides, the CDR3 is TGTGCCAGTAGTATAGGGGGAGGTAGCGGGGGTCCGGAGACCCAGTACTTC. It is translated as CASSIGGGSGGPETQYF. Full variable domain (outside the CDR3, taken from reference TRBV19 and TRBJ2-5): DGGITQSPKYLFRKEGQNVTLSCEQNLNHDAMYWYRQDPGQGLRLIYYSQIVNDFQKGDIAEGYSVSREKKESFPLTVTSAQKNPTAFYLCASSIGGGSGGPETQYFGPGTRLLVL.

This chain links TRBV3-1 (or the pseudogene TRBV3-2) with TRBJ1-2; tentative D call: TRBD1 (5 bases). CDR1 is LGHDT, CDR2 YNNKEL, per germline (reference sequence). This CDR3 is 15 amino acids long. V was cut by 2 bases and J by 3 bases, with 13 bases left in between. CDR3 region: CASSQQGGSHYGYTF. The CDR3 DNA follows: TGTGCCAGCAGCCAACAGGGAGGTAGTCACTATGGCTACACCTTC.

The chain links TRBV6-1 to TRBJ1-5, with D perhaps matching TRBD1 (5 bases). The CDR3 covers 15 residues. Trimming took off 2 bases at V and 5 bases at J, with 13 bases between the two ends. Germline V gives CDR1 MNHNS, CDR2 SASEGT. Written as DNA, the CDR3 is TGTGCCAGCAGTGAACCCTGGGACTCTTATCAGCCCCAGCATTTT. Protein: CASSEPWDSYQPQHF.

The CDR3 region has the DNA TGTGCCAGCAGTGAAGGGCAGGGAAGCTCCTACAATGAGCAGTTCTTC. Translation gives CASSEGQGSSYNEQFF. The chain links TRBV2 to TRBJ2-1; perhaps TRBD1 as D (5 bases). This CDR3 is 16 amino acids long. V lost 1 base and J lost 0, with 10 bases in between. In germline, CDR1 is SNHLY, CDR2 FYNNEI.